This T cell receptor (beta chain) was profiled in a study of beta chain features in type 1 diabetes. Findings of the study overall: Patients with Type 1 diabetes showed moderately but significantly shorter TCRB CDR3s in all four CD4+ subsets.

This clone came up a few times. The antigen remains unidentified. Germline lookup yields CDR1 MDHEN and CDR2 SYDVKM. V trimming: 8 bases; J trimming: 3 bases; junction bases outside the gene matches: 5. The length of the CDR3 is 13 residues. The isolated RNA, all of it, was reverse transcribed, so expressed TCRB transcripts were what got sequenced. The protocol was immunoSEQ multiplex PCR, while the TCRdb copy is restricted to in-frame clones and leaves out a portion. The sample carries about 650,000 clones, 9.5% to 15% recorded once. The receptor comes from a man under 40 with type 1 diabetes. Sequencing input: naive CD4+ T cells from blood. The V and J genes are TRBV28 and TRBJ2-7; 9 nucleotides match TRBD2. CDR3: CASGLAGFYEQYF. Written as DNA, the CDR3 is TGTGCCAGCGGGCTAGCGGGGTTCTACGAGCAGTACTTC.